Reported below is one T cell receptor beta chain. As yet, its antigen is unknown. This sample stems from a study of T cells in Graves' hyperthyroidism and ophthalmopathy. Study-wide points: Most expanded thyroid clonotypes above 0.001 recurred in blood.

Each diagnosis was grounded in clinical symptoms, serum thyroxine and TRAb, thyroid ultrasound, and orbital computed tomography. Amplified regions were TCR beta CDR3 sequences from RNA transcripts. In the first-round RT-PCR of the TCR CDR3, the HTBI primer set was used. TCRdb re-derived calls from the multiplex PCR reads in MiXCR, one entry per CDR3 protein. The sample includes about 380,000 distinct CDR3 sequences, roughly 20% of them seen just once. This TCR was sampled from a man between 18 and 29 years old with Graves' ophthalmopathy. The sample consisted of blood.

The CDR3 sequence: CASSSPGGNYNEQFF. The CDR3 region has the DNA TGTGCCAGCAGCTCCCCGGGGGGAAACTACAATGAGCAGTTCTTC. The chain links TRBV5-6 to TRBJ2-1; 7 bases match TRBD2. The CDR3 consists of 15 residues. Germline V lookup: CDR1 SGHDT, CDR2 YYEEEE. J lost 3 bases, V lost 3 bases, and 6 bases had no gene match. The complete variable domain, with remaining parts taken from reference TRBV5-6 and TRBJ2-1, reads DAGVTQSPTHLIKTRGQQVTLRCSPKSGHDTVSWYQQALGQGPQFIFQYYEEEERQRGNFPDRFSGHQFPNYSSELNVNALLLGDSALYLCASSSPGGNYNEQFFGPGTRLTVL.